What follows is one TCR beta chain and its context. Repertoires were generated with immunoSEQ multiplex PCR, while TCRdb's copy carries only in-frame clones and drops some. The sample includes hundreds of thousands of clones, more than 85% of them seen just once. This sample was taken from a study of blood T cell repertoires in COVID-19. The CDR3 sequence is 12 residues long. V lost 5 bases and J lost 8, with 9 bases in between. The chain has TRBV12-3 or TRBV12-4 and TRBJ1-4, with D hard to call. The receptor's source is a woman aged 25 to 39 with acute or convalescent COVID-19. The sequencing sample was made of peripheral blood. CDR3: CASSLEREKLFF. Here the CDR3 DNA reads TGTGCCAGCAGTCTAGAGAGGGAAAAACTGTTTTTT.